This T cell receptor beta chain is drawn from a study of shared clonotypes between healthy human individuals. Study summary: Those who served as donors were a couple of women and a few men between the ages of 18 and 49.

Generated by immunoSEQ multiplex PCR, the TCRdb table keeps only in-frame clones and is missing some. Of around 500,000 clones listed, approximately 79% are singletons. Sequenced material: PBMCs. The receptor was derived from a woman in her thirties or forties in good health. Some clones in this sample may be carry-over from other donors' samples.

CDR3 amino acids: CASSLAGFGELFF. Here the CDR3 DNA reads TGTGCCAGCAGTCTAGCGGGATTCGGGGAGCTGTTTTTT. The chain uses TRBV2 and TRBJ2-2, with 9 bases matching TRBD2. Germline V CDR1 and CDR2: SNHLY, FYNNEI. The CDR3 has 13 residues. J gave up 7 bases and V 5 bases, and 2 bases lay outside the gene matches. The full variable domain, with the rest looked up from reference TRBV2 and TRBJ2-2, is EPEVTQTPSHQVTQMGQEVILRCVPISNHLYFYWYRQILGQKVEFLVSFYNNEISEKSEIFDDQFSVERPDGSNFTLKIRSTKLEDSAMYFCASSLAGFGELFFGEGSRLTVL.